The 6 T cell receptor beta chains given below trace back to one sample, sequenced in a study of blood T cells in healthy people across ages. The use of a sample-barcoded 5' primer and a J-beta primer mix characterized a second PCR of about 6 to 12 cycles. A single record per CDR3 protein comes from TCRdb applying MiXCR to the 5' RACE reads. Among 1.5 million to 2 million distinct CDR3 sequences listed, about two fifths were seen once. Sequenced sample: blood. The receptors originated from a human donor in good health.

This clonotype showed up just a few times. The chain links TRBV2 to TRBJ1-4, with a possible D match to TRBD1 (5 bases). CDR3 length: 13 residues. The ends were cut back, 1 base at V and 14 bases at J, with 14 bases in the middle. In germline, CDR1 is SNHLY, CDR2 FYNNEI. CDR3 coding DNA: TGTGCCAGCAGTGAAGGGGGAGGACGGGGGCTGTTTTTT. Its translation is CASSEGGGRGLFF.

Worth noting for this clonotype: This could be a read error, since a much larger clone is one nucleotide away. The CDR3 region is CASSFTSGYEQFF. The CDR3, as DNA: TGTGCCAGCAGTTTTACTAGCGGCTACGAGCAGTTCTTC. The chain recombines TRBV12-3 or TRBV12-4 with TRBJ2-1; 8 bases are a match to TRBD2. The CDR3 is 13 residues long. The V segment lost 3 bases and the J segment 10 bases; nucleotides outside the gene matches: 5.

CDR3 protein: CSVDWDNQETQYF. The DNA for the CDR3 is TGCAGCGTTGATTGGGACAACCAAGAGACCCAGTACTTC. The chain recombines TRBV29-1 with TRBJ2-5; TRBD1 might be the D (6 bases). CDR1 and CDR2 from the germline V gene are SQVTM and ANQGSEA. The CDR3 has 13 amino acids. V was pared by 3 bases and J by 0 bases, with 8 bases between.

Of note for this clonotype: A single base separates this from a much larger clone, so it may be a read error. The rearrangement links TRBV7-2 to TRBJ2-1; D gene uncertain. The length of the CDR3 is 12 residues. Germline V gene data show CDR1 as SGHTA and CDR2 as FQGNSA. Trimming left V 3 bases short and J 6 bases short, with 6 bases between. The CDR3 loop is CASSFQANEQFF. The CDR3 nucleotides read TGTGCCAGCAGCTTTCAAGCCAATGAGCAGTTCTTC.

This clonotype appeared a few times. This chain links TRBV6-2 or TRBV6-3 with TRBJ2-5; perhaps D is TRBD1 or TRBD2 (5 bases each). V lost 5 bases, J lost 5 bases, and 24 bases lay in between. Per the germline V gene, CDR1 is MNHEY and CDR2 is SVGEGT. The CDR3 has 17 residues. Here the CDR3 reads CASSQAPPGTEDETQYF. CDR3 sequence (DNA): TGTGCCAGCAGTCAAGCCCCACCTGGGACGGAAGATGAGACCCAGTACTTC.

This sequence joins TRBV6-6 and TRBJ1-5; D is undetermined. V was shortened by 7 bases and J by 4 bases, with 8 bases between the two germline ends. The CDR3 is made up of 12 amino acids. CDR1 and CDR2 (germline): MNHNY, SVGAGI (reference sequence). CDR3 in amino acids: CASTKENQPQHF. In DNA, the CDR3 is TGTGCCAGCACTAAGGAAAATCAGCCCCAGCATTTT.